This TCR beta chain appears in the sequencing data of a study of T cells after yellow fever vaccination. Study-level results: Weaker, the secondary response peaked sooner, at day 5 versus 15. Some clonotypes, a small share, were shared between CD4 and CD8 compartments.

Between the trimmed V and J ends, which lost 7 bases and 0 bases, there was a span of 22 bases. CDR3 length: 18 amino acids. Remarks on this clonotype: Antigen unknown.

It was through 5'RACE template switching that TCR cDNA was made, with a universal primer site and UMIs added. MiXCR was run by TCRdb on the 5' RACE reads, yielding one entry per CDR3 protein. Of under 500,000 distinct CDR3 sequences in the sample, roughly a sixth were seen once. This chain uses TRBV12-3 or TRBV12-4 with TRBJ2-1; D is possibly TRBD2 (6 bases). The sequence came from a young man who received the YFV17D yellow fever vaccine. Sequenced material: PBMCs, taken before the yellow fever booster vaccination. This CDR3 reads CASTGGNGGRGSYNEQFF. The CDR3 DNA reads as TGTGCCAGCACCGGCGGGAACGGCGGTAGGGGCTCCTACAATGAGCAGTTCTTC.